This is a list of T cell receptor beta chains from one sample in a study of blood T cell repertoires in COVID-19. Some clones are missing from TCRdb's copy, which holds only in-frame ones; the method was immunoSEQ multiplex PCR. The table has a few hundred thousand clones, around 88% seen once. Material for sequencing was peripheral blood. The receptors derive from a woman younger than 45 who had recovered from COVID-19. The CDR3 runs from the conserved cysteine through the conserved F or W. The D gene is left open where the match is weak. Clone size, where shown, is once, few, many, or a class for clones that have expanded.

NA	TRBV2	TRBJ1-5	NA	CASRPHIQGNQPQHF	TGTGCCAGCAGGCCCCACATACAGGGAAATCAGCCCCAGCATTTT
NA	TRBV11-2	TRBJ1-1	NA	CASSSWGDTEAFF	TGTGCCAGCAGCTCGTGGGGGGACACTGAAGCTTTCTTT
few	TRBV3-1/TRBV3-2	TRBJ1-2	TRBD1	CASSLQQGNYGYTF	TGTGCCAGCAGCCTACAACAGGGGAACTATGGCTACACCTTC
NA	TRBV30	TRBJ1-1	NA	CAWTPANGQREAFF	TGTGCCTGGACACCGGCTAATGGACAGAGAGAAGCTTTCTTT
few	TRBV4-3	TRBJ2-7	NA	CASSQDLGQPSYEQYF	TGCGCCAGCAGCCAAGATTTGGGACAACCCTCCTACGAGCAGTACTTC
NA	TRBV27	TRBJ1-1	NA	CASSFREGSNTEAFF	TGTGCCAGCAGTTTCAGGGAGGGGTCGAACACTGAAGCTTTCTTT
NA	TRBV9	TRBJ2-7	TRBD2	CASSSSGTSGDEQYF	TGTGCCAGCAGCTCCTCCGGGACTAGCGGGGACGAGCAGTACTTC
once	TRBV7-2	TRBJ1-6	NA	CASSLGLSNSPLHF	TGTGCCAGCAGCTTGGGCCTCTCGAATTCACCCCTCCACTTT
NA	TRBV29-1	TRBJ2-7	NA	CSVPWREVYEQYF	TGCAGCGTTCCCTGGAGAGAAGTCTACGAGCAGTACTTC
NA	TRBV7-9	TRBJ2-1	NA	CASSPGPKGDEQFF	TGTGCCAGCAGCCCGGGCCCTAAGGGGGATGAGCAGTTCTTC
NA	TRBV7-9	TRBJ1-5	NA	CASSYSINQPQHF	TGTGCCAGCAGCTACTCAATCAATCAGCCCCAGCATTTT
once	TRBV3-1/TRBV3-2	TRBJ1-5	TRBD1	CASSTTGVPNQPQHF	TGTGCCAGCAGCACCACAGGGGTTCCAAATCAGCCCCAGCATTTT
NA	TRBV25-1	TRBJ1-1	NA	CASRAGGPAPEAFF	TGTGCCAGCAGAGCGGGGGGCCCGGCCCCTGAAGCTTTCTTT
NA	TRBV27	TRBJ1-1	NA	CASSSLQAGKEITEAFF	TGTGCCAGCAGTTCCCTCCAGGCAGGGAAGGAAATTACTGAAGCTTTCTTT
NA	TRBV4-3	TRBJ2-3	TRBD2	CASSQVLAATDTQYF	TGCGCCAGCAGCCAAGTGCTAGCGGCCACAGATACGCAGTATTTT
NA	TRBV30	TRBJ1-6	NA	CAWTTGISPLHF	TGTGCCTGGACCACAGGGATTTCACCCCTCCACTTT
NA	TRBV27	TRBJ1-5	TRBD1	CASSHRGGSNQPQHF	TGTGCCAGCAGCCACAGGGGAGGAAGCAATCAGCCCCAGCATTTT
once	TRBV2	TRBJ2-1	TRBD1	CASYGQGDEQFF	TGTGCCAGCTATGGACAGGGCGATGAGCAGTTCTTC
NA	TRBV27	TRBJ2-3	NA	CASSLSSGYGMGTDTQYF	TGTGCCAGCAGTTTATCCTCGGGGTACGGGATGGGCACAGATACGCAGTATTTT
NA	TRBV30	TRBJ1-6	NA	CAWTIAGQGNSPLHF	TGTGCCTGGACCATAGCCGGGCAGGGTAATTCACCCCTCCACTTT
NA	TRBV7-2	TRBJ2-3	NA	CASSLRGGSTDTQYF	TGTGCCAGCAGCTTGAGGGGGGGAAGCACAGATACGCAGTATTTT
NA	TRBV11-3	TRBJ2-1	NA	CASRSRGDNEQFF	TGTGCCAGCAGGAGCAGGGGGGACAATGAGCAGTTCTTC
NA	TRBV9	TRBJ1-4	NA	CASSVNSRGGYEKLFF	TGTGCCAGCAGCGTAAACTCCCGGGGAGGGTATGAAAAACTGTTTTTT
NA	TRBV19	TRBJ1-4	NA	CASSIGEKLFF	TGTGCCAGTAGTATCGGTGAAAAACTGTTTTTT
NA	TRBV28	TRBJ2-7	NA	CASSLIINSGEQYF	TGTGCCAGCAGTTTAATAATTAATTCGGGTGAGCAGTACTTC
NA	TRBV28	TRBJ1-3	NA	CASALWGVGGNTIYF	TGTGCCAGCGCCTTGTGGGGGGTAGGTGGAAACACCATATATTTT
NA	TRBV29-1	TRBJ1-4	TRBD1	CSVATGDGGEKLFF	TGCAGCGTCGCGACAGGGGATGGGGGAGAAAAACTGTTTTTT
once	TRBV28	TRBJ1-1	TRBD1	CASSPGTGVRAFF	TGTGCCAGCAGCCCTGGGACAGGGGTTAGAGCTTTCTTT
NA	TRBV9	TRBJ1-2	NA	CASSVEGGANYGYTF	TGTGCCAGCAGCGTAGAAGGGGGGGCGAACTATGGCTACACCTTC
few	TRBV28	TRBJ2-1	TRBD2	CASRFNGGVWFF	TGTGCCAGCAGATTTAACGGGGGGGTATGGTTCTTC
NA	TRBV3-1/TRBV3-2	TRBJ1-1	NA	CASSLLTANTEAFF	TGTGCCAGCAGCCTACTGACAGCTAACACTGAAGCTTTCTTT
NA	TRBV3-1/TRBV3-2	TRBJ2-7	TRBD2	CASSQGTSVHEQYF	TGTGCCAGCAGCCAAGGGACTAGTGTCCACGAGCAGTACTTC
NA	TRBV5-5	TRBJ2-3	TRBD2	CASSLSLAVLTDTQYF	TGTGCCAGCAGCTTGAGCCTAGCGGTCCTCACAGATACGCAGTATTTT
NA	TRBV5-8	TRBJ1-5	TRBD1	CASSLGHQGGYQPQHF	TGTGCCAGCAGCTTGGGACATCAGGGGGGCTATCAGCCCCAGCATTTT
once	TRBV6-5	TRBJ1-5	NA	CASRGGSNQPQHF	TGTGCCAGCCGGGGGGGTAGCAATCAGCCCCAGCATTTT
NA	TRBV2	TRBJ2-3	NA	CASSEAEATDTQYF	TGTGCCAGCAGTGAAGCCGAGGCCACAGATACGCAGTATTTT
NA	TRBV9	TRBJ2-1	TRBD2	CASSPDSGGHNEQFF	TGTGCCAGCAGCCCTGATAGCGGGGGGCACAATGAGCAGTTCTTC
NA	TRBV5-4	TRBJ1-4	TRBD1	CASSPAPGGGEKLFF	TGTGCCAGCAGCCCGGCACCAGGGGGAGGTGAAAAACTGTTTTTT
NA	TRBV5-8	TRBJ1-6	NA	CASSLAGGAGSPLHF	TGTGCCAGCAGCTTGGCGGGGGGCGCGGGTTCACCCCTCCACTTT
once	TRBV7-9	TRBJ2-7	NA	CASSSTAYYEQYF	TGTGCCAGCAGCTCAACAGCATACTACGAGCAGTACTTC
NA	TRBV11-3	TRBJ2-1	TRBD2	CASSFGGGASIEQFF	TGTGCCAGCAGCTTCGGCGGGGGGGCCTCAATTGAGCAGTTCTTC
NA	TRBV2	TRBJ2-2	NA	CASSEMAVGELFF	TGTGCCAGCAGTGAAATGGCGGTCGGGGAGCTGTTTTTT
NA	TRBV28	TRBJ2-1	NA	CASRLLRQIPYNEQFF	TGTGCCAGCCGTCTCCTACGACAGATTCCCTACAATGAGCAGTTCTTC